The text below deals with one TCR beta chain. The antigen is undetermined. Deletions cut 7 bases from V and 5 bases from J, with 20 bases between. Germline V gene lookup returns CDR1 SGHVS and CDR2 FNYEAQ. The length of the CDR3 is 15 residues. This sample is drawn from a study of glioma-infiltrating T cells. Amplification of TCR alpha and beta CDR3 regions from RNA used iRepertoire nested multiplex PCR. For one-step reverse transcription and amplification, roughly 85-450 ng of tissue mRNA or PBMC total RNA was used. MiXCR was run by TCRdb on the multiplex PCR reads, yielding one entry per CDR3 protein. The sample contains roughly 200,000 distinct CDR3 sequences, roughly two fifths of which appear only once. General study points: Above-expected tissue-blood divergence occurred in all gliomas, most in low-grade ones. Only very few CDR3 sequences appeared in both tissue and blood.

The TCR sequence derives from a human donor with low-grade glioma or glioblastoma, undergoing nonglioma brain surgery, or in good health (not recorded which). The sequenced sample was glioma tissue, nonneoplastic brain tissue, or PBMCs (not recorded which). This chain uses TRBV7-6 with TRBJ2-5; D may be TRBD1 (7 bases). This chain's CDR3 is CASTSRQGGSETQYF. DNA for the CDR3: TGTGCCAGCACCTCCCGGCAGGGGGGTTCGGAGACCCAGTACTTC.